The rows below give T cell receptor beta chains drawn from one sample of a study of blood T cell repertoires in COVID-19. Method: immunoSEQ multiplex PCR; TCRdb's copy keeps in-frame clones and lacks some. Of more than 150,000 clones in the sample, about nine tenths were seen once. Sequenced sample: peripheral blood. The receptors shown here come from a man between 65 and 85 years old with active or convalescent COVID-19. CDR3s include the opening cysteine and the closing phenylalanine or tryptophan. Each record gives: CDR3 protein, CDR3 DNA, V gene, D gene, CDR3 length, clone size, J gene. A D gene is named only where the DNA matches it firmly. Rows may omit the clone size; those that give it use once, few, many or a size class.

CDR3aa: CASSLVGTAEAFF; CDR3nt: TGTGCCAGCAGCTTAGTAGGGACAGCTGAAGCTTTCTTT; v_gene: TRBV7-2; d_gene: TRBD1; len: 13; abundance: .; j_gene: TRBJ1-1
CDR3aa: CASNPGTLNQPQHF; CDR3nt: TGTGCCAGCAACCCCGGGACTCTCAATCAGCCCCAGCATTTT; v_gene: TRBV6-2/TRBV6-3; d_gene: .; len: 14; abundance: once; j_gene: TRBJ1-5
CDR3aa: CASSLGSGLFGELFF; CDR3nt: TGTGCCAGCAGCTTGGGAAGCGGGTTATTCGGGGAGCTGTTTTTT; v_gene: TRBV7-3; d_gene: .; len: 15; abundance: .; j_gene: TRBJ2-2
CDR3aa: CATSRQGIQPQHF; CDR3nt: TGTGCCACCAGCAGACAGGGAATTCAGCCCCAGCATTTT; v_gene: TRBV15; d_gene: .; len: 13; abundance: .; j_gene: TRBJ1-5
CDR3aa: CASSPLVGRGQSNQPQHF; CDR3nt: TGTGCCAGTAGTCCCCTAGTAGGGCGAGGACAGAGTAATCAGCCCCAGCATTTT; v_gene: TRBV19; d_gene: .; len: 18; abundance: .; j_gene: TRBJ1-5
CDR3aa: CASTAPGTEYSGNTIYF; CDR3nt: TGTGCCAGCACGGCCCCCGGGACTGAGTACTCTGGAAACACCATATATTTT; v_gene: TRBV28; d_gene: .; len: 17; abundance: .; j_gene: TRBJ1-3
CDR3aa: CASSPILAGEITDTQYF; CDR3nt: TGTGCCAGCTCACCGATACTAGCGGGGGAAATCACAGATACGCAGTATTTT; v_gene: TRBV18; d_gene: TRBD2; len: 17; abundance: once; j_gene: TRBJ2-3
CDR3aa: CASSPGLALTTDTQYF; CDR3nt: TGTGCCAGCAGCCCGGGACTAGCGCTGACCACAGATACGCAGTATTTT; v_gene: TRBV5-6; d_gene: TRBD2; len: 16; abundance: few; j_gene: TRBJ2-3
CDR3aa: CATSRDRSGVYGYTF; CDR3nt: TGTGCCACCAGCAGAGATCGGTCAGGGGTCTATGGCTACACCTTC; v_gene: TRBV15; d_gene: .; len: 15; abundance: few; j_gene: TRBJ1-2
CDR3aa: CASSPVPGGTEAFF; CDR3nt: TGTGCCAGCAGCCCGGTCCCGGGGGGGACTGAAGCTTTCTTT; v_gene: TRBV5-8; d_gene: .; len: 14; abundance: .; j_gene: TRBJ1-1
CDR3aa: CASSLVGVIVTEAFF; CDR3nt: TGTGCCAGCAGCTTGGTAGGGGTGATAGTCACTGAAGCTTTCTTT; v_gene: TRBV5-6; d_gene: .; len: 15; abundance: .; j_gene: TRBJ1-1